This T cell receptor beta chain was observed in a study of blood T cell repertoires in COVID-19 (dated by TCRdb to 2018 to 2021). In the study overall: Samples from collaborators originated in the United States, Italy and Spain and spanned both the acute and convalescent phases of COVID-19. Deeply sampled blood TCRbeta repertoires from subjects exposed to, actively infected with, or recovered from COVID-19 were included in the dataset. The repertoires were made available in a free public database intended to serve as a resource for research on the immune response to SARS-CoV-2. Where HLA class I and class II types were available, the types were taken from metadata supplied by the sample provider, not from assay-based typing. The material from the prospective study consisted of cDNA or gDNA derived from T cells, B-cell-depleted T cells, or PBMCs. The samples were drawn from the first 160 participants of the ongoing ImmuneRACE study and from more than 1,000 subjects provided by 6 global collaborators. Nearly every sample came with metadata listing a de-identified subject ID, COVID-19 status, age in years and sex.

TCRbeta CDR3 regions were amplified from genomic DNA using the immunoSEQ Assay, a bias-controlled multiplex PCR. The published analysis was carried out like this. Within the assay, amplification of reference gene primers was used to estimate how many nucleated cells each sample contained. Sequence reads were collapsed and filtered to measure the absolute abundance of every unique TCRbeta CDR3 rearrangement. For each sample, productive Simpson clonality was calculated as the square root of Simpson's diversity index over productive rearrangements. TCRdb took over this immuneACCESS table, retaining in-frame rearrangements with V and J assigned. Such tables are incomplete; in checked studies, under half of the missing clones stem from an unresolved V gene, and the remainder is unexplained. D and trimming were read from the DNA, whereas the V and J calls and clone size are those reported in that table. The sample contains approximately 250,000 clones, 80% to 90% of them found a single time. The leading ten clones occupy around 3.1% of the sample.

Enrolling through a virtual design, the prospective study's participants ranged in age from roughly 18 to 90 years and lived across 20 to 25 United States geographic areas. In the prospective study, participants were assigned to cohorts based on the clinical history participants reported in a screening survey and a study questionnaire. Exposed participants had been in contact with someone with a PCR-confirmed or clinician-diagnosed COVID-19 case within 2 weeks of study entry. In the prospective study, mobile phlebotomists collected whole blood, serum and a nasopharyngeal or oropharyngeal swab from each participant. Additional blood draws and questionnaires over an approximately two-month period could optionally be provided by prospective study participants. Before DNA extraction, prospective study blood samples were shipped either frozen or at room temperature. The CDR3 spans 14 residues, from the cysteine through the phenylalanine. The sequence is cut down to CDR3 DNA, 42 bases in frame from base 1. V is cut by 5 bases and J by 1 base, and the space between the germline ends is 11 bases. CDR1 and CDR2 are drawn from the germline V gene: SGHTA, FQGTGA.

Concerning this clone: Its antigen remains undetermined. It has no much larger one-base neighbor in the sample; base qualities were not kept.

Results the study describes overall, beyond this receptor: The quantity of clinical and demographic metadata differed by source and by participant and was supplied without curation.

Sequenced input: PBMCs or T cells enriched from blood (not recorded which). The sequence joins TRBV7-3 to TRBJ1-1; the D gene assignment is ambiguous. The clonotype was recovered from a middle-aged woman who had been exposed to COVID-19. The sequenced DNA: TGTGCCAGCAGCCCCCGAGCAGGGAACACTGAAGCTTTCTTT. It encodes CASSPRAGNTEAFF.